The present T cell receptor beta chain was sequenced within a study of vaccination and CD4 T cells after COVID-19. In regard to this clonotype: Its antigen is not known.

Described treatment: 10-day PBMC culture with coronavirus spike peptide pools or control peptides (ViraFEST assay). Positive PCR dates ranged from March to December 2020; these dates predated US Alpha, Beta and Delta variants. CDR3 length: 14 residues. CDR1 is MGHRA and CDR2 is YSYEKL in the germline V gene. The V and J ends lost 0 bases and 5 bases respectively, with 9 bases between them. Researchers used the Oncomine TCR Beta short-read assay to sequence DNA from cultured CD4+ T cells. From the PCR reads, TCRdb called clonotypes with MiXCR, one entry per CDR3 protein. The sample shows roughly 26,000 distinct CDR3 sequences, 40% of them seen only once.

The chain links TRBV4-1 to TRBJ2-3; D gene unclear. Sequences were obtained from CD4+ T cells from blood, cultured in vitro. This sequence originates from a human donor who had recovered from COVID-19. The CDR3 here is CASSQEGLGDTQYF. CDR3 coding DNA: TGCGCCAGCAGCCAAGAGGGTCTCGGAGATACGCAGTATTTT.